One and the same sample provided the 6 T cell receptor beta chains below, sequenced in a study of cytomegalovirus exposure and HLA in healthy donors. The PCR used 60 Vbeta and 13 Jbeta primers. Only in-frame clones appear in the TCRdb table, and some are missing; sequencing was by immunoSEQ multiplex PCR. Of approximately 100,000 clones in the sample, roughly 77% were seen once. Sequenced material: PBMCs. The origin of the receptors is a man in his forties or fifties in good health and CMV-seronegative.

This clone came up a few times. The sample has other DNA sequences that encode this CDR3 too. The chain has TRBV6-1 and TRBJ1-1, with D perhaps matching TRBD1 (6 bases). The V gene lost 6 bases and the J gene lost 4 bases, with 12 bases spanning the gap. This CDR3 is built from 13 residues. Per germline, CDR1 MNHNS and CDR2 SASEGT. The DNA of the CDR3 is TGTGCCAGCAGCATCGACAGGACCACTGAAGCTTTCTTT. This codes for CASSIDRTTEAFF.

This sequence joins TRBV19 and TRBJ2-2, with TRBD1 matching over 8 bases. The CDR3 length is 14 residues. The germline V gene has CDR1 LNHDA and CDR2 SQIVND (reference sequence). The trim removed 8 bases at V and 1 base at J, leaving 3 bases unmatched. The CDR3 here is CASADRVNTGELFF. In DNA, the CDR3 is TGTGCCAGTGCGGACAGGGTGAACACCGGGGAGCTGTTTTTT.

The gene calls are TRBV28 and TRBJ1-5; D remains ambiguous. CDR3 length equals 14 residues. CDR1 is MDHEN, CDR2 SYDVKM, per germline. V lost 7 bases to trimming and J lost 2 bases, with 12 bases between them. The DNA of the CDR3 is TGTGCCAGCAACCCACAGATCGGCAATCAGCCCCAGCATTTT. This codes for CASNPQIGNQPQHF.

CDR3 residues: CASSPGWVRHSGNTIYF. Here the CDR3 DNA reads TGTGCCAGCTCACCGGGCTGGGTCAGACACTCTGGAAACACCATATATTTT. The chain recombines TRBV18 with TRBJ1-3; no clear D. Per the germline V gene, CDR1 is KGHSH and CDR2 is LQKENI. CDR3 length: 17 residues. Deletions cut 3 bases from V and 0 bases from J, with 15 bases between.

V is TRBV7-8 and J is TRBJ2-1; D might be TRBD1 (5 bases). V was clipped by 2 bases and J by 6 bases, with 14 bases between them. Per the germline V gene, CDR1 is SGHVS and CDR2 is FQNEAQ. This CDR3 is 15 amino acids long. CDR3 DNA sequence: TGTGCCAGCAGCTTATTCGGACAAGCACTCAATGAGCAGTTCTTC. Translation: CASSLFGQALNEQFF. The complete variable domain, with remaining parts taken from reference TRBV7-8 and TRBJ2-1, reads GAGVSQSPRYKVAKRGQDVALRCDPISGHVSLFWYQQALGQGPEFLTYFQNEAQLDKSGLPSDRFFAERPEGSVSTLKIQRTQQEDSAVYLCASSLFGQALNEQFFGPGTRLTVL.

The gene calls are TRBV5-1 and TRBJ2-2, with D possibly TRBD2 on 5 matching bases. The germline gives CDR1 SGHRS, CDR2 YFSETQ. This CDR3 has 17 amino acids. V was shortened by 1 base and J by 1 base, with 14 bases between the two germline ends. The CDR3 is CASSLSLGVLNTGELFF. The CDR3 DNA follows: TGCGCCAGCAGCTTGTCCCTCGGGGTTTTGAACACCGGGGAGCTGTTTTTT.